Below are 14 T cell receptor beta chains sequenced from a single sample in a study of blood T cell repertoires in COVID-19. TCRdb's table, derived via immunoSEQ multiplex PCR, lists solely in-frame clones and lacks some. The sample gives tens of thousands of clones, around 85% of which show up once; about 3.4% is in the top ten. Sequencing was carried out using peripheral blood. These TCRs come from a man aged 50-60 years with acute or convalescent COVID-19.

The chain uses TRBV18 and TRBJ1-5; 9 bases are a match to TRBD1. The J segment lost 1 base and the V segment lost 5 bases, leaving 9 bases of the junction unmatched. Germline CDR1 KGHSH, CDR2 LQKENI. The CDR3 totals 17 residues. In DNA form, the CDR3 reads TGTGCCAGCTCAGCAGGGACAGGGATTGAAAGCAATCAGCCCCAGCATTTT. Encoded protein: CASSAGTGIESNQPQHF. The whole variable domain, filled in from reference TRBV18 and TRBJ1-5, reads NAGVMQNPRHLVRRRGQEARLRCSPMKGHSHVYWYRQLPEEGLKFMVYLQKENIIDESGMPKERFSAEFPKEGPSILRIQQVVRGDSAAYFCASSAGTGIESNQPQHFGDGTRLSIL.

V and J are TRBV15 and TRBJ1-1; D gene uncertain. The V gene's germline CDR1 is LNHNV and CDR2 YYDKDF (reference sequence). V lost 4 bases, J lost 1 base, and 7 bases lay in between. This CDR3 region has 13 residues. CDR3: CATSIQENTEAFF. CDR3 nucleotide sequence: TGTGCCACCAGCATACAAGAGAACACTGAAGCTTTCTTT.

The V and J genes are TRBV6-2 or TRBV6-3 and TRBJ2-1; D may be TRBD1 (6 bases). CDR1 is MNHEY and CDR2 is SVGEGT in the germline V gene. The CDR3 has 15 amino acids. V was clipped by 2 bases and J by 6 bases, with 14 bases between them. Written as DNA, the CDR3 is TGTGCCAGCAGTTACAGAGGGGGAATCAGCAATGAGCAGTTCTTC. It codes for CASSYRGGISNEQFF.

The rearrangement joins TRBV28 to TRBJ1-5, with 9 bases aligning to TRBD1. Germline-derived CDR1 and CDR2 are MDHEN and SYDVKM. This CDR3 is built from 17 residues. The V gene end was trimmed by 4 bases and the J gene end by 0 bases; junction bases not matched to a gene: 7. CDR3 sequence reads: CASSSSGQGNSNQPQHF. Written as DNA, the CDR3 is TGTGCCAGCAGTTCATCGGGACAGGGTAATAGCAATCAGCCCCAGCATTTT.

This clone appeared a few times. The chain joins TRBV25-1 to TRBJ1-3; D not resolved. The germline V gene has CDR1 MGHDK and CDR2 SYGVNS. The CDR3 is made up of 16 amino acids. The V end lost 2 bases, the J end lost 0 bases, and 11 bases lay between the germline ends. CDR3 DNA: TGTGCCAGCAGTGAAGGCATAATCGACTCTGGAAACACCATATATTTT. Translating it yields CASSEGIIDSGNTIYF.

This sequence joins TRBV7-8 and TRBJ2-3, with TRBD2 identical over 9 bases. Germline loops: CDR1 SGHVS, CDR2 FQNEAQ. The V gene end was trimmed by 1 base and the J gene end by 5 bases; junction bases not matched to a gene: 7. The CDR3 totals 16 residues. This chain's CDR3 is CASSLDTAGGGDTQYF. For the CDR3, the DNA is TGTGCCAGCAGCTTAGATACGGCGGGGGGGGGAGATACGCAGTATTTT.

The chain uses TRBV7-9 and TRBJ2-7, with a possible D match to TRBD1 (5 bases). CDR1 SEHNR and CDR2 FQNEAQ come from the germline V gene (reference sequence). CDR3 size: 15 residues. Trimming cost V 5 bases and J 1 base, with 15 bases left between them. CDR3 DNA: TGTGCCAGCAGCCCACCGACGGACACGTCCTACGAGCAGTACTTC. This encodes CASSPPTDTSYEQYF. Full variable domain (missing parts from reference TRBV7-9 and TRBJ2-7): DTGVSQNPRHKITKRGQNVTFRCDPISEHNRLYWYRQTLGQGPEFLTYFQNEAQLEKSRLLSDRFSAERPKGSFSTLEIQRTEQGDSAMYLCASSPPTDTSYEQYFGPGTRLTVT.

This clone appeared a few times. The rearrangement joins TRBV9 to TRBJ2-3; D is possibly TRBD2 (5 bases). Trimming cost V 4 bases and J 1 base, with 13 bases left between them. CDR3 length: 15 amino acids. Germline CDR1 SGDLS, CDR2 YYNGEE. CDR3 sequence reads: CASSRTPSGTDTQYF. CDR3 coding DNA: TGTGCCAGCAGCCGGACTCCGTCCGGCACAGATACGCAGTATTTT.

The chain has TRBV2 and TRBJ2-7; 8 nucleotides align to TRBD2. The CDR3 has 15 residues. Per the germline V gene, CDR1 is SNHLY and CDR2 is FYNNEI. V shed 6 bases and J 1 base; nucleotides not matched to a gene: 8. The CDR3 loop is CASRKPGLGSYEQYF. As DNA, the CDR3 is TGTGCCAGCAGGAAGCCGGGACTAGGTTCCTACGAGCAGTACTTC.

This clone was seen a handful of times. The rearrangement links TRBV6-5 to TRBJ1-2; a possible D gene is TRBD1 (5 bases). V lost 6 bases, J lost 3 bases, and 17 bases lay in between. This CDR3 spans 15 amino acids. CDR1 and CDR2 (germline): MNHEY, SVGAGI. Written as DNA, the CDR3 is TGTGCCAGCAGGCCCCCCATTCAGGGCGACTATGGCTACACCTTC. It is translated as CASRPPIQGDYGYTF.

This clone was recorded once. The chain recombines TRBV2 with TRBJ2-5; the match to TRBD2 covers 14 bases. This CDR3 spans 16 amino acids. The V segment lost 6 bases and the J segment 1 base; nucleotides outside the gene matches: 4. CDR1 SNHLY and CDR2 FYNNEI come from the germline V gene. CDR3 residues: CASRRTSGGLQETQYF. CDR3 in DNA: TGTGCCAGCAGGCGGACTAGCGGGGGGCTCCAAGAGACCCAGTACTTC.

This clone appeared once. The rearrangement uses TRBV27 and TRBJ2-3, with 12 bases matching TRBD2. Germline assignment: CDR1 MNHEY and CDR2 SMNVEV (reference sequence). The CDR3 spans 13 residues. The V gene end was trimmed by 6 bases and the J gene end by 5 bases; junction bases not matched to a gene: 0. The CDR3 bases are TGTGCCAGCAGGGGACTAGCGGGAGATACGCAGTATTTT. Its translation is CASRGLAGDTQYF.

V usage is TRBV10-3 and J usage is TRBJ2-4, with D tentatively TRBD1 (5 bases). The germline V and J ends were trimmed by 2 bases and 10 bases, with 12 bases remaining between them. Germline CDR1 ENHRY, CDR2 SYGVKD. The CDR3 has 13 amino acids. The DNA of the CDR3 is TGTGCCATCAGTGAGGGGGCAATTCAAATTCAGTACTTC. Translation: CAISEGAIQIQYF.

The chain carries TRBV5-1 and TRBJ1-5; D not resolved. The CDR3 extends over 15 amino acids. V lost 2 bases and J 0 bases, leaving 9 bases between the germline ends. Germline CDR1 SGHRS, CDR2 YFSETQ. In nucleotides, the CDR3 is TGCGCCAGCAGCTTCGGAGAAAATAGCAATCAGCCCCAGCATTTT. Translated, it gives CASSFGENSNQPQHF.